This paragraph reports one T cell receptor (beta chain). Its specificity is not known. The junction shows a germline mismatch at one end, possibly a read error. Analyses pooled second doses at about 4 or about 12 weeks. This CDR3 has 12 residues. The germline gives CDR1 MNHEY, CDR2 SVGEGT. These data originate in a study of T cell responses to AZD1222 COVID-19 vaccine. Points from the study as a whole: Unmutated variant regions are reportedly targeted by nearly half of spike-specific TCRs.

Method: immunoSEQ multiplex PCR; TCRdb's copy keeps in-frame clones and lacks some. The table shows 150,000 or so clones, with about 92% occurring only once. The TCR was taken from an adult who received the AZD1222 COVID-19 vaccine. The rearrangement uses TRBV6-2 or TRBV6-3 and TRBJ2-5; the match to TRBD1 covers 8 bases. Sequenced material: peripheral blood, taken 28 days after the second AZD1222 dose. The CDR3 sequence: CASSYGGTGGDF. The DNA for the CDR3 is TGTGCCAGCAGTTACGGGGGGACAGGAGGTGACTTC.